Each of the 24 T cell receptor beta chains below was sequenced from the same sample in a study of T cells in women clearing cervical HPV infection. This table comes from immunoSEQ multiplex PCR, and its TCRdb copy is limited to in-frame clones, with some not included. The sample data list 10,000 to 15,000 clones. Sequencing was carried out using blood buffy coat. These receptors originate from a woman between 18 and 70 years old with a cervical HPV16 infection that either progressed to CIN3+ or cleared (not recorded which).

A note on this clone: The read is 3 residues too short to cover the CDR3 end, so that end is filled in from the germline J gene. This rearrangement joins TRBV5-1 to TRBJ1-2; TRBD1 agrees at 8 bases. V trimming: 3 bases; J trimming: 0 bases; junction bases outside the gene matches: 7. Per the germline V gene, CDR1 is SGHRS and CDR2 is YFSETQ. The CDR3 extends over 16 amino acids. The CDR3 is CASSSEGTGANYGYTF. The sequenced CDR3 bases are TGCGCCAGCAGCTCCGAGGGGACAGGAGCTAACTATGGC.

Of note for this clone: The read ends 3 residues shy of where the CDR3 ends; the end is completed using the germline J gene. The chain combines TRBV30 with TRBJ1-3; D perhaps matches TRBD1 (6 bases). The germline V and J ends were trimmed by 7 bases and 7 bases, with 11 bases remaining between them. CDR1 GTSNPN and CDR2 SVGIG come from the germline V gene (reference sequence). CDR3 length: 11 residues. CDR3 residues: CASDTGNTIYF. The sequenced CDR3 bases are TGTGCCTCGGACACAGGGAACACC.

In the case of this clone: The read is 3 residues too short to cover the CDR3 end, so that end is filled in from the germline J gene. The chain uses TRBV30 and TRBJ1-5; possibly TRBD1 for D (6 bases). V was clipped by 4 bases and J by 2 bases, with 9 bases between them. The CDR3 spans 13 residues. Germline loops: CDR1 GTSNPN, CDR2 SVGIG (reference sequence). CDR3 bases read: TGTGCCTGGACCCCAGGGGGCAATCAGCCC. This encodes CAWTPGGNQP. From start to end, the CDR3 is CAWTPGGNQPQHF.

Notes on this clone: The observed sequence ends 3 residues before the CDR3 terminus, with the missing tail filled in from the germline J gene. The chain links TRBV19 to TRBJ2-7, with 16 nucleotides matching TRBD2. Germline V gene lookup returns CDR1 LNHDA and CDR2 SQIVND (reference sequence). The junction had 5 bases not matched to a gene; V was cut back by 5 bases and J by 1 base. The CDR3 runs 17 residues. CDR3 region: CASSFGTSGGASYEQYF. The covered CDR3 bases are TGTGCCAGTAGTTTCGGGACTAGCGGGGGGGCATCCTACGAG. The full variable domain, with the rest looked up from reference TRBV19 and TRBJ2-7, is DGGITQSPKYLFRKEGQNVTLSCEQNLNHDAMYWYRQDPGQGLRLIYYSQIVNDFQKGDIAEGYSVSREKKESFPLTVTSAQKNPTAFYLCASSFGTSGGASYEQYFGPGTRLTVT.

In the case of this clone: The missing CDR3 end, 3 residues past where the read stops, is filled in from the germline J gene. The chain employs TRBV5-1 and TRBJ1-1, with 9 bases aligning to TRBD1. J gave up 3 bases and V 7 bases, and 4 bases lay outside the gene matches. Germline CDR1 and CDR2: SGHRS and YFSETQ. The CDR3 totals 13 residues. CDR3 DNA, as far as it was read: TGCGCCAGCGGGGGACAGGGCCACACTGAA. Amino acid sequence: CASGGQGHTE. The CDR3 as a whole reads CASGGQGHTEAFF.

In regard to this clone: The read is 3 residues too short to cover the CDR3 end, so that end is filled in from the germline J gene. The gene calls are TRBV5-1 and TRBJ1-3; D is possibly TRBD1 (6 bases). The V gene lost 4 bases and the J gene lost 4 bases, with 9 bases spanning the gap. The V gene's germline CDR1 is SGHRS and CDR2 YFSETQ. The length of the CDR3 is 13 residues. This CDR3 is CASSGDRGNTIYF. The sequenced CDR3 bases are TGCGCCAGCAGCGGAGACAGGGGAAACACC.

Comments on this clone: The read halts 3 residues ahead of the CDR3 end, with the missing end drawn from the germline J gene. The chain is built from TRBV2 and TRBJ1-2; no clear D gene. Germline loops: CDR1 SNHLY, CDR2 FYNNEI. The CDR3 spans 15 residues. Incomplete CDR3 DNA: TGTGCCAGCAGTGAAGCCATGGGTCCCGCAGGCGAC. Protein sequence: CASSEAMGPAGD. The CDR3 in full is CASSEAMGPAGDYTF.

Of note for this clone: The read ends 3 residues before the CDR3 terminus; that terminus is restored from the germline J gene. The V gene is TRBV7-9, the J gene TRBJ1-4; no clear D gene. The V gene lost 3 bases and the J gene lost 0 bases, with 5 bases spanning the gap. CDR3 length: 14 residues. The V gene's germline CDR1 is SEHNR and CDR2 FQNEAQ (reference sequence). The sequenced CDR3 bases are TGTGCCAGCAGCTTTGCAGCAACTAATGAAAAA. Amino acids: CASSFAATNEK. The full CDR3 protein reads CASSFAATNEKLFF.

With regard to this clone: Sequencing ends 3 residues short of the CDR3 end; the germline J gene provides the rest. This chain connects TRBV7-2 to TRBJ2-3; tentative D call: TRBD2 (5 bases). The CDR3 has 13 residues. Germline V gene data show CDR1 as SGHTA and CDR2 as FQGNSA. The chain's CDR3 is CASSFLDGETQYF. The sequenced part of the CDR3 DNA is TGTGCCAGCAGCTTCCTAGACGGGGAGACG.

Comment on this clone: The read halts 3 residues ahead of the CDR3 end, with the missing end drawn from the germline J gene. The rearrangement uses TRBV20-1 and TRBJ1-3; D gene uncertain. CDR1 and CDR2 from the germline V gene are DFQATT and SNEGSKA (reference sequence). This CDR3 is built from 13 residues. Trimming left V 2 bases short and J 4 bases short, with 9 bases between. The covered CDR3 bases are TGCAGTGCTAGACCCACGGGGGGAAACACC. Its protein product is CSARPTGGNT. The entire CDR3 is CSARPTGGNTIYF.

As concerns this clone: Other DNA sequences in this specimen translate into the identical CDR3. The CDR3 DNA, read in part, is TGTGCCAGCAGCTTGGAACAGGGTCAAGAGACC. This sequence encodes CASSLEQGQET. In full, the CDR3 reads CASSLEQGQETQYF. This chain links TRBV5-4 with TRBJ2-5; the D gene is possibly TRBD1 (6 bases). The CDR3 end is not reached by the read, which stops 3 residues before it; the germline J gene fills it in. The V end lost 0 bases, the J end lost 2 bases, and 8 bases lay between the germline ends. Germline CDR1 SGHNT, CDR2 YYREEE (reference sequence). This CDR3 contains 14 residues.

CDR3 sequence: CASSLAGGVRTEAFF. The sequenced CDR3 bases are TGTGCCAGCAGCTTAGCGGGGGGGGTGAGGACTGAA. The V gene is TRBV7-9, the J gene TRBJ1-1; maybe TRBD1 (5 bases). Sequencing ends 3 residues short of the CDR3 end; the germline J gene provides the rest. Germline CDR1 reads SEHNR; CDR2 reads FQNEAQ (reference sequence). Trimming cost V 0 bases and J 5 bases, with 13 bases left between them. The CDR3 is 15 amino acids.

In regard to this clone: The missing CDR3 end, 3 residues past where the read stops, is filled in from the germline J gene. This chain joins TRBV10-3 and TRBJ2-5; a weak D match, TRBD1 (6 bases). V dropped 8 bases and J dropped 1 base, with 11 bases sitting between them. Looked up from germline, CDR1 is ENHRY and CDR2 is SYGVKD. The CDR3 runs 13 residues. The CDR3: CAISRTVQETQYF. The CDR3 DNA, read in part, is TGTGCCATCTCGAGGACAGTCCAAGAGACC.

As for this clone: With the read ending 3 residues before the CDR3 end, the germline J gene is used to fill in that end. The genes are TRBV20-1 and TRBJ1-2, with D unresolved. Per germline, CDR1 DFQATT and CDR2 SNEGSKA (reference sequence). Deletions cut 0 bases from V and 1 base from J, with 12 bases between. CDR3 length: 15 residues. The CDR3 spells CSARDKTAGNYGYTF. CDR3 DNA, as far as it was read: TGCAGTGCTAGAGATAAAACAGCTGGTAACTATGGC.

Concerning this clone: The CDR3 extends 3 residues past the end of the read, so its final part is completed from the germline J gene. The gene calls are TRBV18 and TRBJ1-6, with 7 bases lining up with TRBD1. The J segment lost 10 bases and the V segment lost 3 bases, leaving 6 bases of the junction unmatched. The CDR3 is 14 amino acids. Germline CDR1 is KGHSH and CDR2 is LQKENI. The CDR3 loop is CASSPPRDSSPLHF. The CDR3 DNA, read in part, is TGTGCCAGCTCACCCCCTCGGGACAGCTCACCC.

Points on this clone: The read ends 3 residues before the CDR3 terminus; that terminus is restored from the germline J gene. The chain uses TRBV4-1 and TRBJ1-5; TRBD1 is a possible D gene (5 bases). The CDR3 is made up of 14 amino acids. The germline gives CDR1 MGHRA, CDR2 YSYEKL. V was clipped by 1 base and J by 3 bases, with 7 bases between them. CDR3 amino acids: CASSQGQYNQPQHF. The sequenced CDR3 bases are TGCGCCAGCAGCCAAGGACAGTACAATCAGCCC.

Notes on this clone: The read falls 3 residues short of the CDR3 end, and the missing part is taken from the germline J gene. V gene TRBV4-1 combines with J gene TRBJ2-7; D unresolved. The CDR3 is made up of 15 amino acids. The V end lost 0 bases, the J end lost 3 bases, and 12 bases lay between the germline ends. Germline V lookup: CDR1 MGHRA, CDR2 YSYEKL. CDR3 sequence: CASSQDQNSFYEQYF. The DNA read from the CDR3 is TGCGCCAGCAGCCAAGATCAGAACAGCTTCTACGAG.

Comment on this clone: The read gets to within 3 residues of the CDR3 end, and the germline J gene fills in the rest. The chain employs TRBV5-1 and TRBJ2-7, with 10 bases aligning to TRBD2. CDR3 length equals 16 residues. The junction had 7 bases not matched to a gene; V was cut back by 2 bases and J by 2 bases. The germline V gene has CDR1 SGHRS and CDR2 YFSETQ. The sequenced part of the CDR3 DNA is TGCGCCAGCAGCTTAACTAGCGGGGCCTACCCCTACGAG. This gives the protein CASSLTSGAYPYE. The whole CDR3 sequence reads CASSLTSGAYPYEQYF.

Concerning this clone itself: The read terminates 3 residues ahead of where the CDR3 ends, so the germline J gene completes it. The chain carries TRBV4-1 and TRBJ1-6; no clear D gene. CDR3 length: 15 residues. The germline V and J ends were trimmed by 0 bases and 7 bases, with 10 bases remaining between them. Looked up from germline, CDR1 is MGHRA and CDR2 is YSYEKL. The covered CDR3 bases are TGCGCCAGCAGCCAAGATCTGACTGTAAATTCACCC. Translation: CASSQDLTVNSP. The whole CDR3 region reads CASSQDLTVNSPLHF.

Comment on this clone: The read stops 3 residues short of the end of the CDR3; the missing end is completed from the germline J gene. The same CDR3 arises from other DNA sequences in this sample as well. The gene calls are TRBV19 and TRBJ1-3; D might be TRBD1 (5 bases). There are 14 residues in the CDR3. Germline-derived CDR1 and CDR2 are LNHDA and SQIVND (reference sequence). V was clipped by 7 bases and J by 4 bases, with 14 bases between them. CDR3 region: CASISRAQGNTIYF. CDR3 DNA, as far as it was read: TGTGCCAGTATTTCCAGGGCACAAGGAAACACC.

The covered CDR3 bases are TGTGCCAGCAGCCTACTAGCGGGGAGCTACGAG. Its translation is CASSLLAGSYE. The entire CDR3 is CASSLLAGSYEQYF. J is TRBJ2-7 and V is TRBV11-1; 10 bases agree with TRBD2. The read halts 3 residues ahead of the CDR3 end, with the missing end drawn from the germline J gene. This CDR3 region has 14 residues. Germline CDR1 is SGHAT and CDR2 is FQDESV (reference sequence). After removal of 5 bases from V and 3 bases from J, the junction contained 4 bases not matched to a gene.

As concerns this clone: The CDR3 end is not reached by the read, which stops 3 residues before it; the germline J gene fills it in. Other DNA sequences in this specimen translate into the identical CDR3. This chain uses TRBV19 with TRBJ2-3; D unclear. CDR3 length: 12 amino acids. Germline CDR1 reads LNHDA; CDR2 reads SQIVND (reference sequence). Here the CDR3 reads CASTPSRWTQYF. Partial CDR3 DNA: TGTGCCAGTACCCCCTCGAGGTGGACG.

A word on this clone: A junction end diverges from the germline sequence, so it may reflect a read error. The read stops 3 residues short of the end of the CDR3; the missing end is completed from the germline J gene. The gene calls are TRBV4-2 and TRBJ1-5, with a possible D match to TRBD1 (5 bases). The germline gives CDR1 LGHNA, CDR2 YNFKEQ. The CDR3 covers 15 residues. CDR3 protein: CASSQDYRNNQPQHF. The part of the CDR3 DNA that was read is TGCGCCAGCAGCCAAGATTACAGGAATAATCAGCCC.

A word on this clone: The read ends 3 residues before the CDR3 terminus; that terminus is restored from the germline J gene. The chain recombines TRBV7-2 with TRBJ2-7; 12 bases line up with TRBD2. The CDR3 has 18 residues. Germline V gene data show CDR1 as SGHTA and CDR2 as FQGNSA. The J segment lost 2 bases and the V segment lost 0 bases, leaving 8 bases of the junction unmatched. The CDR3 here is CASSLASTSGGPPYEQYF. CDR3 DNA, as far as it was read: TGTGCCAGCAGCTTAGCGTCGACTAGCGGGGGACCTCCCTACGAG. Variable domain in full (rest from reference TRBV7-2 and TRBJ2-7): GAGVSQSPSNKVTEKGKDVELRCDPISGHTALYWYRQSLGQGLEFLIYFQGNSAPDKSGLPSDRFSAERTGGSVSTLTIQRTQQEDSAVYLCASSLASTSGGPPYEQYFGPGTRLTVT.